Below, 6 T cell receptor beta chains from the same sample are listed, as sequenced in a study of monozygotic twins with cystic fibrosis. Some clones are missing from TCRdb's copy, which holds only in-frame ones; the method was immunoSEQ multiplex PCR. The repertoire consists of about 35,000 clones, with approximately 70% occurring once and the leading ten covering around 0.73%. Sequencing was performed on blood. Receptors originate from a girl aged 5-17 years with cystic fibrosis.

The chain is built from TRBV11-2 and TRBJ2-1; a weak D match, TRBD1 (6 bases). CDR1 is SGHAT and CDR2 is FQNNGV in the germline V gene. Trimming took off 5 bases at V and 5 bases at J, with 16 bases between the two ends. The CDR3 is made up of 15 amino acids. The CDR3 spells CASSQHRVLDNEQFF. CDR3 coding DNA: TGTGCCAGCAGCCAACACAGGGTTCTCGACAATGAGCAGTTCTTC.

V usage is TRBV19 and J usage is TRBJ2-2; 13 bases agree with TRBD2. CDR1 LNHDA and CDR2 SQIVND come from the germline V gene (reference sequence). This CDR3 has 16 residues. J gave up 5 bases and V 6 bases, and 6 bases lay outside the gene matches. The CDR3 here is CASSSRTSGGTGELFF. The DNA of the CDR3 is TGTGCCAGTAGCTCCCGGACTAGCGGGGGAACCGGGGAGCTGTTTTTT.

J is TRBJ1-5 and V is TRBV15; D perhaps matches TRBD1 (6 bases). This CDR3 is built from 15 residues. Germline V gene sequence: CDR1 LNHNV, CDR2 YYDKDF (reference sequence). V lost 0 bases and J 3 bases, leaving 9 bases between the germline ends. The CDR3 sequence is CATSRDRGTNQPQHF. CDR3 nucleotides: TGTGCCACCAGCAGAGATAGGGGGACCAATCAGCCCCAGCATTTT.

This sequence joins TRBV4-3 and TRBJ2-2, with D perhaps TRBD1 or TRBD2 (5 bases each). From germline, CDR1 is LGHNA and CDR2 YSLEER. Trimming stripped 2 bases from V and 6 bases from J, with 10 bases between. CDR3 length: 14 residues. CDR3 protein: CASSQQGPPGELFF. The CDR3 DNA reads as TGCGCCAGCAGCCAACAGGGACCCCCCGGGGAGCTGTTTTTT.

The chain joins TRBV5-1 to TRBJ2-5; 10 bases are a match to TRBD2. With 0 bases clipped from V and 4 bases from J, the junction kept 3 bases outside the gene matches. CDR1 is SGHRS, CDR2 YFSETQ, per germline. This CDR3 comprises 15 residues. CDR3 nucleotide sequence: TGCGCCAGCAGCTTGGGGGCTAGCGGGAGAGAGACCCAGTACTTC. Translated, it gives CASSLGASGRETQYF.

V and J are TRBV6-6 and TRBJ2-7; D gene ambiguous. CDR3 length equals 15 residues. CDR1 is MNHNY, CDR2 SVGAGI, per germline (reference sequence). Trimming took off 4 bases at V and 2 bases at J, with 15 bases between the two ends. CDR3 nucleotides: TGTGCCAGCAGTTGGGCTTTCGACCCCCCCTACGAGCAGTACTTC. Translating it yields CASSWAFDPPYEQYF.